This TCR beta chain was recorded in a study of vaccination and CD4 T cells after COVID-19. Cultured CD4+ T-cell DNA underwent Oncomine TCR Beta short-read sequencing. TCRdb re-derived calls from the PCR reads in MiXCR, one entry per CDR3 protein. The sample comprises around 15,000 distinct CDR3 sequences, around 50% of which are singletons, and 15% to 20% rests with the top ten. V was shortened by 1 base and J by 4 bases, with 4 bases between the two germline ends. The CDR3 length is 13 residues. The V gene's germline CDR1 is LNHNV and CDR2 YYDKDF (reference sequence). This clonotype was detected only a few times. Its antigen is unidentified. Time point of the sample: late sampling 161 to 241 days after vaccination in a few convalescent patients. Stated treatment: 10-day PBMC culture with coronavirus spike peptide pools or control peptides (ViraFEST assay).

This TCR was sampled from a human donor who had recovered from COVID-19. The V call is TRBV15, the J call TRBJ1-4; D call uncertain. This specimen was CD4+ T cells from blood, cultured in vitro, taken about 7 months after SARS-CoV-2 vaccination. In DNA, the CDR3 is TGTGCCACCAGCAGAGGAGGTAATGAAAAACTGTTTTTT. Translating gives CATSRGGNEKLFF.